Detailed here is one T cell receptor (beta chain). What it binds is unknown. This CDR3 comprises 15 residues. Germline values: CDR1 MNHEY, CDR2 SMNVEV (reference sequence). V was cut by 5 bases and J by 8 bases, with 19 bases left in between. The source of the sample is a study of blood T cells in healthy people across ages. Study findings and constraints: Observed TCR beta diversity per million T cells went down as age went up. This fall followed a roughly linear course with age.

A second about 7 to 11 cycle PCR used barcoded and J-beta primers. MiXCR, run by TCRdb on the 5' RACE reads, gives a single entry per CDR3 protein. The sample holds 1,100,000 or so distinct CDR3 sequences, around 45% seen once. Sequenced input: blood. The sequence came from a woman aged 55-75 years in good health. The J gene is TRBJ2-4, the V gene TRBV27; D is ambiguous. In DNA, the CDR3 is TGTGCCAGCAGTGCCTTGATGAGAGGTAGGCACATTCAGTACTTC. Protein sequence: CASSALMRGRHIQYF.